Shown below are 6 T cell receptor beta chains from a single sample sequenced in a study of cytomegalovirus exposure and HLA in healthy donors. 13 Jbeta primers and 60 Vbeta primers were used for the PCR. The data were produced by immunoSEQ multiplex PCR, yet TCRdb's version contains in-frame clones alone and is incomplete. This sample carries 120,000 or so clones, approximately 72% of them seen once, and the ten largest clones take approximately 9.1%. The material sequenced was PBMCs. These receptors all stem from a woman between 45 and 60 years old in good health and CMV-seropositive.

J is TRBJ1-1 and V is TRBV6-1; D remains unclear. The germline gives CDR1 MNHNS, CDR2 SASEGT. The CDR3 runs 16 residues. V shed 1 base and J shed 0 bases, with 12 bases lying between them. CDR3 DNA sequence: TGTGCCAGCAGTGAAGTCCCCGGCGGCTTGAACACTGAAGCTTTCTTT. As protein: CASSEVPGGLNTEAFF.

The V call is TRBV5-1, the J call TRBJ2-5, with a weak D call TRBD1 (6 bases). Germline CDR1 reads SGHRS; CDR2 reads YFSETQ. CDR3 size: 13 residues. The V end was cut by 4 bases, the J end by 3 bases, with 10 bases between. CDR3 coding DNA: TGCGCCAGCAGCGGGGGCCCGGAAGAGACCCAGTACTTC. This sequence encodes CASSGGPEETQYF.

The chain is built from TRBV4-3 and TRBJ1-2; the D gene is possibly TRBD1 (6 bases). The CDR3 is 16 residues long. Germline CDR1 and CDR2: LGHNA and YSLEER. V was cut by 4 bases and J by 5 bases, with 20 bases left in between. The CDR3 reads CASSLTMGTGPYGYTF. The CDR3, as DNA: TGCGCCAGCAGCCTCACTATGGGTACAGGGCCGTATGGCTACACCTTC.

For this clone: The sample has other DNA sequences that encode this CDR3 too. This chain links TRBV18 with TRBJ2-4; TRBD1 matches 7 bases. Trimming removed 4 bases from V and 1 base from J; junction bases left unmatched: 1. CDR1 is KGHSH and CDR2 is LQKENI in the germline V gene. The CDR3 is 14 residues long. The CDR3 nucleotides read TGTGCCAGCTCACAGACAGGGGCCAAAAACATTCAGTACTTC. It yields the protein CASSQTGAKNIQYF.

The rearrangement uses TRBV7-2 and TRBJ1-1, with a tentative D call TRBD1 (5 bases). The germline V gene has CDR1 SGHTA and CDR2 FQGNSA. The CDR3 is made up of 14 amino acids. Trimming pared 1 base from V and 7 bases from J, leaving 13 bases between. In nucleotides, the CDR3 is TGTGCCAGCAGCTTAGTGTCCTGGGGGGGTGAAGCTTTCTTT. It translates to CASSLVSWGGEAFF.

The V call is TRBV4-2, the J call TRBJ2-1, with 9 bases aligning to TRBD1. The J segment lost 7 bases and the V segment lost 1 base, leaving 8 bases of the junction unmatched. This CDR3 spans 16 amino acids. The germline V gene encodes CDR1 LGHNA and CDR2 YNFKEQ. The DNA for the CDR3 is TGTGCCAGCAGCCAAGGAAGGGACAGGGCGGGAAATGAGCAGTTCTTC. Its translation is CASSQGRDRAGNEQFF.